This T cell receptor (beta chain) was identified during a study of T cell changes during pregnancy in multiple sclerosis. Clones were sequenced by immunoSEQ multiplex PCR, and TCRdb holds only the in-frame ones, with some missing. The sample has roughly 11,000 clones, 85% to 95% seen once; the top ten hold under 0.35%. The sample consisted of CD4+ T cells from peripheral blood mononuclear cells, taken before pregnancy. The receptor's source is a female donor with multiple sclerosis, enrolled in a pregnancy study.

The DNA for the CDR3 is TGTGCCACTCGCCCGGGCGGGGGGTTAGGTGATACGCAGTATTTT. This gives the protein CATRPGGGLGDTQYF. The chain has TRBV7-3 and TRBJ2-3; 8 bases are a match to TRBD2. Germline V gene sequence: CDR1 SGHTA, CDR2 FQGTGA. CDR3 length: 15 amino acids. Trimming cost V 10 bases and J 6 bases; bases outside gene matches: 15. Full variable domain (rest looked up from reference TRBV7-3 and TRBJ2-3): GAGVSQTPSNKVTEKGKYVELRCDPISGHTALYWYRQSLGQGPEFLIYFQGTGAADDSGLPNDRFFAVRPEGSVSTLKIQRTERGDSAVYLCATRPGGGLGDTQYFGPGTRLTVL.